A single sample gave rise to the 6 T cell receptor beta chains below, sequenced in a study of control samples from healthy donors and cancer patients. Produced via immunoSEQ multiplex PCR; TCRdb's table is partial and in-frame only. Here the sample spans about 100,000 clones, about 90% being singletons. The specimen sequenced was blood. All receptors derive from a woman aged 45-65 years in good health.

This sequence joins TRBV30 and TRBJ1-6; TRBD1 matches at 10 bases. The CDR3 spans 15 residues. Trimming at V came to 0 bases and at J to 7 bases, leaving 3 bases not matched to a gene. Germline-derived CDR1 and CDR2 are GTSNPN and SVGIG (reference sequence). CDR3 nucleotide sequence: TGTGCCTGGAGTGTACGGGACAGGGGAAATTCACCCCTCCACTTT. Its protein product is CAWSVRDRGNSPLHF.

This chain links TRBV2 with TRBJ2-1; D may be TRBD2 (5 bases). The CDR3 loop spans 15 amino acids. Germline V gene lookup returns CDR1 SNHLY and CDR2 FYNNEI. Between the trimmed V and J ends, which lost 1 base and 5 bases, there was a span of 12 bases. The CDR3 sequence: CASSEEGKRNNEQFF. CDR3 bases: TGTGCCAGCAGTGAAGAGGGAAAGCGGAACAATGAGCAGTTCTTC.

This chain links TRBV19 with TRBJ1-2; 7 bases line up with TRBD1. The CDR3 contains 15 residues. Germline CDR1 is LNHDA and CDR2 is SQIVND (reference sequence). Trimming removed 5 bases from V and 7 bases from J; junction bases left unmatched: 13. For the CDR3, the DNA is TGTGCCAGTAGTTACCTTGACAGGGCCGCTGGTGGCTACACCTTC. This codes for CASSYLDRAAGGYTF.

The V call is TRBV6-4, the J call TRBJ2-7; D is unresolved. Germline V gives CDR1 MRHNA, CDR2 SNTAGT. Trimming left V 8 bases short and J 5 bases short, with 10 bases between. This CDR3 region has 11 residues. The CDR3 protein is CASPIKNEQYF. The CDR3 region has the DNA TGTGCCAGCCCCATCAAGAACGAGCAGTACTTC.

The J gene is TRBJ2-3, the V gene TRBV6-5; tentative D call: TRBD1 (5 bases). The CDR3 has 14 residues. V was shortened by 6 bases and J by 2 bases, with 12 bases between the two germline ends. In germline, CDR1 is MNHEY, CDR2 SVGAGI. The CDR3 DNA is TGTGCCAGCAGCAGACAGTACAACACAGATACGCAGTATTTT. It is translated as CASSRQYNTDTQYF.

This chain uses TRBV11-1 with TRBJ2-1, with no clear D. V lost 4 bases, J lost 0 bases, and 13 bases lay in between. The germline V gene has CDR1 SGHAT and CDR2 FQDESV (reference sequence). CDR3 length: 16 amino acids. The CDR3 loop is CASSSPPSSSYNEQFF. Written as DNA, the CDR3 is TGTGCCAGCAGCTCGCCTCCTAGTAGCTCCTACAATGAGCAGTTCTTC. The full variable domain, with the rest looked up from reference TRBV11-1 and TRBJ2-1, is EAEVAQSPRYKITEKSQAVAFWCDPISGHATLYWYRQILGQGPELLVQFQDESVVDDSQLPKDRFSAERLKGVDSTLKIQPAELGDSAMYLCASSSPPSSSYNEQFFGPGTRLTVL.